Reported below is one T cell receptor beta chain. What it binds is not known. The V and J ends lost 0 bases and 6 bases respectively, with 17 bases between them. The CDR3 contains 16 residues. The V gene's germline CDR1 is SGHKS and CDR2 YYEKEE (reference sequence). These data belong to a study of blood T cells in healthy people across ages. Study context: Template switching picked up about one barcoded beta molecule for each two T cells.

The authors ran a second PCR of roughly 7 to 11 cycles using a sample-barcoded 5' primer and a J-beta primer mix. From the 5' RACE reads, TCRdb called clonotypes with MiXCR, one entry per CDR3 protein. The table shows some 1,800,000 distinct CDR3 sequences, with about two fifths occurring only once. Overall study results and limits: Versus aged donors, long-lived donors had higher diversity and more naive CD4+ cells. Getting older went along with TCR beta diversity per million T cells dropping roughly linearly.

This TCR derives from a human donor in good health. The sequencing input was blood. This chain joins TRBV5-5 and TRBJ2-3; D perhaps matches TRBD1 (6 bases). The DNA of the CDR3 is TGTGCCAGCAGCTTGGCCCGGGACATATTCTCGGATACGCAGTATTTT. It codes for CASSLARDIFSDTQYF. The complete variable domain, with remaining parts taken from reference TRBV5-5 and TRBJ2-3, reads DAGVTQSPTHLIKTRGQQVTLRCSPISGHKSVSWYQQVLGQGPQFIFQYYEKEERGRGNFPDRFSARQFPNYSSELNVNALLLGDSALYLCASSLARDIFSDTQYFGPGTRLTVL.